This T cell receptor beta chain was sequenced during a study of post-analysis software for immune sequencing data. Notes on this clonotype: Its antigen is undetermined.

Findings and caveats of the study: A handful of TRBV segments were significantly more frequent in patients than in controls. TRBV5-6, TRBV5-1 and TRBV20-1 were among these segments. Relative to controls, patients with multiple sclerosis showed significantly lower normalized Chao1 diversity.

Unique molecular identifiers featured in each of the TCR beta cDNA libraries. TCRdb called the PCR reads again in MiXCR, with one record for every CDR3 protein. The sample includes roughly 400,000 distinct CDR3 sequences, approximately 39% of them seen just once. The ends were cut back, 3 bases at V and 1 base at J, with 6 bases in the middle. The CDR3 has 13 residues. The sample was blood. The receptor's source is a girl aged 2-10 years with multiple sclerosis. The chain has TRBV12-3 or TRBV12-4 and TRBJ1-1, with unresolved D. This chain's CDR3 is CASSFRANTEAFF. The CDR3 region has the DNA TGTGCCAGCAGTTTTAGGGCGAACACTGAAGCTTTCTTT.